The T cell receptor beta chain under discussion was sequenced for a study of cytomegalovirus exposure and HLA in healthy donors (TCRdb year 2017). Background on the whole study: According to a later analysis, the 110 or so validation repertoires were produced on the same platform as the approximately 610 repertoires of the first cohort. The aim of the study was to test whether cataloging public T cell receptors could identify signatures of past pathogen exposure. Besides the first cohort of approximately 670 subjects, a separate validation cohort made up of roughly 120 different subjects was used. High-throughput TCR immunosequencing, statistical association of individual TCRs with disease status, and machine learning were combined to predict cytomegalovirus infection status.

Donors formed part of the validation cohort, which comprised approximately 130 subjects and was distinct from the first cohort of 550 to 850 subjects. Receptor amplification or capture employed the immunoSEQ multiplex PCR assay. The original methods were these. To diagnose cytomegalovirus status from the catalog of TCR beta chain sequences, a statistical classification framework was built. In its TCRdb copy, this immuneACCESS table keeps in-frame sequences only and misses some clones. Where compared with another copy, unresolved V genes explain less than half of these, and the others have no known cause. D and trimming were read from the DNA, whereas the V and J calls and clone size are those reported in that table. This sample lists about 86,000 clones; 85% to 95% were detected once. The ten largest clones capture about 0.61% of the sample. The CDR3 numbers 14 residues from cysteine through phenylalanine. Of all the DNA, just the CDR3 is kept, 42 bases in frame from base 1. The germline V gene (reference sequence) gives CDR1 as SEHNR and CDR2 as FQNEAQ. Trimmed from V: 4 bases; trimmed from J: 4 bases; junction bases lacking a gene match: 7.

This clone appeared a single time. The clone's antigen remains unknown. Base qualities are missing; no much larger clone stands one base away. Paper-wide results and their limitations: In both the original and validation cohorts, the classifier was reported to diagnose cytomegalovirus status with high specificity and sensitivity. In a later analysis, TCRs clustered in the first cohort were found to also tend to co-occur in the roughly 120 validation repertoires, with 90% to 95% of cluster scores above 0. In the study, around 160 TCR beta chains were listed as associated with cytomegalovirus. Three of the identified cytomegalovirus-associated TCR beta chains were confirmed in vitro to be specific for cytomegalovirus antigens. The authors suggested that the approach could potentially be extended to other disease states and immunological phenotypes. The validation cohort had no HLA typing available for a later analysis, so co-occurrence within that cohort was assessed over all 120 or so repertoires. While some public TCRs were present in many individuals, most TCR sequences turned up only very rarely across donors.

The receptor chain draws on TRBV7-9 and TRBJ2-7; the central 7 bases match TRBD1. What was sequenced was PBMCs. This clonotype originated in a man aged 18 to 30 in good health and CMV-seronegative. For the CDR3, the sequence is CASSSRDRAYEQYF. Here is the DNA: TGTGCCAGCAGCTCGAGGGACAGAGCTTACGAGCAGTACTTC.